The sequence of this T cell receptor beta chain was determined in a study of Ad26.COV2.S vaccination and SARS-CoV-2 variants. This clone was picked up a small number of times. The treatment here: over 15 received Ad26.COV2.S at low or high dose, single or two shots; several received placebo; per-sample allocation not given. Each sample was drawn 63 days after the first injection (of vaccine or placebo). Clones were sequenced by immunoSEQ multiplex PCR, and TCRdb holds only the in-frame ones, with some missing. Here the sample spans hundreds of thousands of clones, 83% being singletons. This receptor was obtained from a person between 18 and 60 years old who received the Ad26.COV2.S COVID-19 vaccine or a placebo. Sample: peripheral blood, taken in a trial of Ad26.COV2.S vaccine versus placebo.

The CDR3, as DNA: TGCGCCAGCAGCTTGGACAGACGGACGCAGTATTTT. It is translated as CASSLDRRTQYF. This rearrangement joins TRBV5-1 to TRBJ2-3; D not certain. CDR1 is SGHRS, CDR2 YFSETQ, per germline. Trimming removed 0 bases at V and 9 bases at J, with 8 bases between. The CDR3 totals 12 residues.